This note documents a single TCR beta chain sequence. Its antigen is not identified. The data derive from a study of response to subunit inactivated influenza vaccine. Regarding the study as a whole: With each seasonal influenza vaccination, the authors suggested, few new T cells are recruited.

TCRdb used MiXCR to reprocess the RT-PCR reads, holding one entry per CDR3 protein. The sample gives roughly 670,000 distinct CDR3 sequences, approximately 14% of which show up once; roughly 7.6% is in the top ten. Germline values: CDR1 SGHTA, CDR2 FQGNSA. The CDR3 sequence is 15 residues long. Losses at the gene ends were 6 bases for V and 6 bases for J; bases not matched to a gene: 11. Source: PBMCs from blood, taken approximately 15 days before vaccination. The receptor was isolated from a man aged 45 to 65 who received an inactivated influenza vaccine. The chain combines TRBV7-2 with TRBJ2-3, with TRBD2 matching 8 bases. This chain's CDR3 is CASRDNGGAGDTQYF. The CDR3 nucleotides read TGTGCCAGCAGGGACAACGGGGGGGCGGGGGATACGCAGTATTTT.